Sequencing of this T cell receptor (beta chain) was carried out in a study of molecular identifiers for immune sequencing clone quantification. Previously published methods and listed TCR primers were used for the bulk TCR libraries. One entry per CDR3 protein, called by TCRdb with MiXCR from the PCR reads. Of 490,000 or so distinct CDR3 sequences listed, over 20% are singletons. CD8+CD4-CCR7+CD45RA+ sorting gave the naive CD8 T cells. Germline V gene data show CDR1 as MGHRA and CDR2 as YSYEKL. The CDR3 has 16 amino acids. With 4 bases clipped from V and 4 bases from J, the junction kept 9 bases outside the gene matches.

The sample comprised naive CD8+ T cells from blood, with Jurkat cell RNA spiked in. The subset denotes: FACS-sorted CD8+CD4-CCR7+CD45RA+ naive T cells. The receptor's source is a human donor in good health. Some libraries in this study had Jurkat cell RNA spiked in. The chain carries TRBV4-1 and TRBJ2-7; 11 bases line up with TRBD1. DNA of the CDR3: TGCGCCAGCAGCCTCCTTGGGGGACAGGGGGTTTACGAGCAGTACTTC. This codes for CASSLLGGQGVYEQYF.